This TCR beta chain originates from a study of blood T cell repertoires in COVID-19. Study-wide background: PBMCs, B-cell-depleted T cells, or T cells provided the cDNA or gDNA that made up the material.

This CDR3 region has 13 residues. V was pared by 2 bases and J by 7 bases, with 6 bases between. This clone occurred a few times. Libraries were prepared by immunoSEQ multiplex PCR; TCRdb keeps only in-frame clonotypes and omits some of them. The data hold roughly 100,000 clones, with about 80% observed a single time. Input material: peripheral blood. The source is a human donor in a cohort sampled during active or convalescent COVID-19. The chain employs TRBV12-3 or TRBV12-4 and TRBJ1-6; no firm D call. The CDR3 spells CASSLSGNSPLHF. Here the CDR3 DNA reads TGTGCCAGCAGTTTATCGGGGAATTCACCCCTCCACTTT.